This T cell receptor (beta chain) was found in a study of cytomegalovirus exposure and HLA in healthy donors. Findings and limits, study-wide: Cytomegalovirus-associated status was assigned to about 180 TCR beta chains. Being productive about 90% or about 30% of the time was typical of most TCR beta V segments in an earlier analysis.

The trim removed 4 bases at V and 0 bases at J, leaving 3 bases unmatched. The CDR3 spans 15 residues. CDR1 and CDR2 from the germline V gene are KGHSH and LQKENI. In the PCR, 60 Vbeta and 13 Jbeta primers were used. Sequencing was performed with immunoSEQ multiplex PCR; in TCRdb, only in-frame clones are kept and a portion is missing. The sample contains 150,000 to 200,000 clones, about two thirds of which appear only once. Turning to this clone: Its antigen remains unidentified.

The sequence derives from a human donor in good health. Sequenced input: PBMCs. The chain links TRBV18 to TRBJ1-3; 7 nucleotides match TRBD1. This chain's CDR3 is CASSLQGDSGNTIYF. Written as DNA, the CDR3 is TGTGCCAGCTCACTCCAGGGGGACTCTGGAAACACCATATATTTT.